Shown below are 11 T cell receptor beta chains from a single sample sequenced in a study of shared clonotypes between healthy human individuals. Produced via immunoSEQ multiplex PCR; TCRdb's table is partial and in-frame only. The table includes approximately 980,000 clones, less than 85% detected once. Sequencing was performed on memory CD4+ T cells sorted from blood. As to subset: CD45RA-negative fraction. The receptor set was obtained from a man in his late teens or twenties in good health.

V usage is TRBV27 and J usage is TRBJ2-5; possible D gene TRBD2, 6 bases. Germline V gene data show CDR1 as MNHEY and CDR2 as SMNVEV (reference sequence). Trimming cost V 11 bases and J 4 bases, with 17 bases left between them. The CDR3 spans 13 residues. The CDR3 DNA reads TGTGCCCCCACGACAGAGGGAGGAGAGACCCAGTACTTC. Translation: CAPTTEGGETQYF.

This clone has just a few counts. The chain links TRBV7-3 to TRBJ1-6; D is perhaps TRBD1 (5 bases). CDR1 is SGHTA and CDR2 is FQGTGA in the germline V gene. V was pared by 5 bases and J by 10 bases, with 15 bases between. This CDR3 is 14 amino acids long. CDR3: CASSPEGPPSPLHF. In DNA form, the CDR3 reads TGTGCCAGCAGCCCAGAGGGACCGCCCTCACCCCTCCACTTT.

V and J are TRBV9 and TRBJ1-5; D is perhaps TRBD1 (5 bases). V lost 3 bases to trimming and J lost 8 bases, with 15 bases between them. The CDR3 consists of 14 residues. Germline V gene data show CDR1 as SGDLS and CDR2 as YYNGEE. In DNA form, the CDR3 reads TGTGCCAGCAGCGCGGGGGACTGGGTAAAGCCCCAGCATTTT. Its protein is CASSAGDWVKPQHF.

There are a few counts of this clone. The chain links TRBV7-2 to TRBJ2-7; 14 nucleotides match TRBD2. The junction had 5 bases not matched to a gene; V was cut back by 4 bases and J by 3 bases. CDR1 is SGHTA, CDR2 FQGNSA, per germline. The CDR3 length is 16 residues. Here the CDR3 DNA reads TGTGCCAGCAGCTCGACTAGCGGGAGGGTTGACTACGAGCAGTACTTC. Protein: CASSSTSGRVDYEQYF.

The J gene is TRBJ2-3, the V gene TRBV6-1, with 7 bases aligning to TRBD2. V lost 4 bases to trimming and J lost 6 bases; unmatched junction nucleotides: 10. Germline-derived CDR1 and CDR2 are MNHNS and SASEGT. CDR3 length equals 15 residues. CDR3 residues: CASSGASGGRDTQYF. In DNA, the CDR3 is TGTGCCAGCAGTGGGGCTAGCGGTGGTAGGGATACGCAGTATTTT.

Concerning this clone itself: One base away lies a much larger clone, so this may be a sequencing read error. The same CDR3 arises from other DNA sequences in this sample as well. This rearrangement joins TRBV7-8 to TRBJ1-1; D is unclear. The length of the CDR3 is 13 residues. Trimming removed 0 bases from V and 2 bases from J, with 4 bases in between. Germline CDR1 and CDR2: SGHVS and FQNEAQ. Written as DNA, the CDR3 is TGTGCCAGCAGCTTAGCAGGTAACACTGAAGCTTTCTTT. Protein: CASSLAGNTEAFF.

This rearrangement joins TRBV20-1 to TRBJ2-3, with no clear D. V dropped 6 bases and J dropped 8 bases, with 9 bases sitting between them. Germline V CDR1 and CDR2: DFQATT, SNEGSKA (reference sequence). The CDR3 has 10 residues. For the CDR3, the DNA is TGCAGTGCGGGTACCGCTACGCAGTATTTT. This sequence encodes CSAGTATQYF.

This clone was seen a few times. DNA of the CDR3: TGTGCCAGCACCGATGGGACTGGAAACTACAATGAGCAGTTCTTC. Translation: CASTDGTGNYNEQFF. This chain uses TRBV5-6 with TRBJ2-1; the D gene is possibly TRBD2 (6 bases). This CDR3 region has 15 residues. V was pared by 6 bases and J by 3 bases, with 16 bases between. Per germline, CDR1 SGHDT and CDR2 YYEEEE.

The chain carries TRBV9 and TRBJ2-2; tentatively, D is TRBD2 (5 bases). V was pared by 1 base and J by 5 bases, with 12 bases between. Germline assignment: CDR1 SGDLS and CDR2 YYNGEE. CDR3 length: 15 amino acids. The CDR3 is CASSVYEGTTGELFF. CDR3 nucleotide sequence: TGTGCCAGCAGCGTATACGAGGGTACGACCGGGGAGCTGTTTTTT.

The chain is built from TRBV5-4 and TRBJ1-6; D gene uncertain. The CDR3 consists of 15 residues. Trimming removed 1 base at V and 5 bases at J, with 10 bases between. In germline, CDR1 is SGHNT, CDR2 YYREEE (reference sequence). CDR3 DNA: TGTGCCAGCAGCTTGTTAACAGAAGATAATTCACCCCTCCACTTT. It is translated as CASSLLTEDNSPLHF. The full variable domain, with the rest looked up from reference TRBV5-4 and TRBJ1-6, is ETGVTQSPTHLIKTRGQQVTLRCSSQSGHNTVSWYQQALGQGPQFIFQYYREEENGRGNFPPRFSGLQFPNYSSELNVNALELDDSALYLCASSLLTEDNSPLHFGNGTRLTVT.

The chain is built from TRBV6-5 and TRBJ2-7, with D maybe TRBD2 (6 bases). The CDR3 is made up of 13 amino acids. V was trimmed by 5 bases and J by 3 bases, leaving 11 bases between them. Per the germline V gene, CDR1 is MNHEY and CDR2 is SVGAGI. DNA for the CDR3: TGTGCCAGCAGTCCCGGGAGTCACTACGAGCAGTACTTC. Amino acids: CASSPGSHYEQYF.